A selection of T cell receptor beta chains follows, all from one sample in a study of technical replicates of blood from four donors. Method: immunoSEQ multiplex PCR; TCRdb's copy keeps in-frame clones and lacks some. The table includes 84,000 or so clones, less than 98% detected once. Input material: T cells isolated from PBMCs. The receptors were sampled from a human donor in good health. Both conserved end residues are part of each CDR3. D genes are given only for firm matches. Clone size is given for some rows only: seen once, a few or many times, or a class if the clone is expanded.

d_call: -; clone_size: -; j_call: TRBJ2-1; v_call: TRBV20-1; cdr3_aa: CSADSSVEQFF; cdr3_nt: TGCAGTGCGGACAGTTCGGTGGAGCAGTTCTTC
d_call: -; clone_size: -; j_call: TRBJ2-2; v_call: TRBV7-3; cdr3_aa: CASSLPSTGELFF; cdr3_nt: TGTGCCAGCAGCCTCCCCAGCACCGGGGAGCTGTTTTTT
d_call: TRBD2; clone_size: -; j_call: TRBJ2-2; v_call: TRBV28; cdr3_aa: CASQGSSGATNTGELFF; cdr3_nt: TGTGCCAGTCAAGGCTCTAGCGGGGCTACGAACACCGGGGAGCTGTTTTTT
d_call: TRBD1; clone_size: -; j_call: TRBJ2-7; v_call: TRBV4-2; cdr3_aa: CASSPRQGVSNEQYF; cdr3_nt: TGTGCCAGCAGCCCCAGACAGGGAGTGTCCAACGAGCAGTACTTC
d_call: TRBD2; clone_size: few; j_call: TRBJ2-1; v_call: TRBV11-2; cdr3_aa: CASSLFLAGGVNEQFF; cdr3_nt: TGTGCCAGCAGCTTATTTTTAGCGGGAGGAGTGAATGAGCAGTTCTTC
d_call: -; clone_size: -; j_call: TRBJ1-1; v_call: TRBV30; cdr3_aa: CAWSVGGLEAFF; cdr3_nt: TGTGCCTGGAGTGTCGGGGGGTTGGAAGCTTTCTTT
d_call: -; clone_size: -; j_call: TRBJ2-6; v_call: TRBV7-9; cdr3_aa: CASSPLIDTASGANVLTF; cdr3_nt: TGTGCCAGCAGCCCCCTAATCGATACCGCCTCTGGGGCCAACGTCCTGACTTTC
d_call: -; clone_size: -; j_call: TRBJ1-5; v_call: TRBV19; cdr3_aa: CASASEAQPQHF; cdr3_nt: TGTGCCAGTGCATCGGAGGCACAGCCCCAGCATTTT
d_call: TRBD2; clone_size: -; j_call: TRBJ2-7; v_call: TRBV28; cdr3_aa: CASSLDEREGNYEQYF; cdr3_nt: TGTGCCAGCAGTTTAGATGAGCGGGAGGGTAACTACGAGCAGTACTTC
d_call: -; clone_size: -; j_call: TRBJ1-5; v_call: TRBV28; cdr3_aa: CASSLGSGNQPQHF; cdr3_nt: TGTGCCAGCAGTTTAGGTAGCGGGAATCAGCCCCAGCATTTT
d_call: -; clone_size: -; j_call: TRBJ2-3; v_call: TRBV28; cdr3_aa: CASSPRDSPFTDTQYF; cdr3_nt: TGTGCCAGCAGTCCCCGGGACTCTCCTTTCACAGATACGCAGTATTTT
d_call: -; clone_size: once; j_call: TRBJ1-2; v_call: TRBV7-3; cdr3_aa: CASSFITNYGYTF; cdr3_nt: TGTGCCAGCAGCTTCATCACTAACTATGGCTACACCTTC
d_call: TRBD1; clone_size: once; j_call: TRBJ1-3; v_call: TRBV4-1; cdr3_aa: CASSQGDSGNTIYF; cdr3_nt: TGCGCCAGCAGCCAAGGGGACAGTGGAAACACCATATATTTT
d_call: -; clone_size: -; j_call: TRBJ1-3; v_call: TRBV11-2; cdr3_aa: CASRSSGNTIYF; cdr3_nt: TGTGCCAGCAGATCATCTGGAAACACCATATATTTT
d_call: -; clone_size: -; j_call: TRBJ2-1; v_call: TRBV6-5; cdr3_aa: CASSYSTSNEQFF; cdr3_nt: TGTGCCAGCAGTTACTCGACTAGCAATGAGCAGTTCTTC
d_call: TRBD2; clone_size: -; j_call: TRBJ2-5; v_call: TRBV5-4; cdr3_aa: CASSPRLAGAQETQYF; cdr3_nt: TGTGCCAGCAGCCCTCGACTAGCGGGAGCCCAAGAGACCCAGTACTTC
d_call: TRBD1; clone_size: -; j_call: TRBJ1-1; v_call: TRBV5-4; cdr3_aa: CASSLDRDRGNTEAFF; cdr3_nt: TGTGCCAGCAGCTTGGACCGGGACAGGGGGAACACTGAAGCTTTCTTT
d_call: -; clone_size: -; j_call: TRBJ2-3; v_call: TRBV6-1; cdr3_aa: CASRRTLSTDTQYF; cdr3_nt: TGTGCCAGCAGGAGGACTTTAAGCACAGATACGCAGTATTTT
d_call: TRBD1; clone_size: few; j_call: TRBJ1-6; v_call: TRBV5-1; cdr3_aa: CASSFDRGHNSPLHF; cdr3_nt: TGCGCCAGCAGCTTCGACAGGGGCCATAATTCACCCCTCCACTTT
d_call: -; clone_size: once; j_call: TRBJ1-5; v_call: TRBV19; cdr3_aa: CASSIRAVGQPQHF; cdr3_nt: TGTGCCAGTAGTATAAGAGCGGTAGGGCAGCCCCAGCATTTT
d_call: -; clone_size: -; j_call: TRBJ2-7; v_call: TRBV2; cdr3_aa: CASSESDIYYEQYF; cdr3_nt: TGTGCCAGCAGTGAATCGGACATATACTACGAGCAGTACTTC
d_call: TRBD1; clone_size: -; j_call: TRBJ2-7; v_call: TRBV5-1; cdr3_aa: CASSSPEQGYEQYF; cdr3_nt: TGCGCCAGCAGCTCTCCTGAACAGGGGTACGAGCAGTACTTC
d_call: -; clone_size: -; j_call: TRBJ2-7; v_call: TRBV7-9; cdr3_aa: CASSLWAGGNYEQYF; cdr3_nt: TGTGCCAGCAGCTTATGGGCAGGAGGGAACTACGAGCAGTACTTC
d_call: TRBD1; clone_size: -; j_call: TRBJ1-5; v_call: TRBV2; cdr3_aa: CASRRQGAREPQHF; cdr3_nt: TGTGCCAGCAGGCGACAGGGGGCTAGGGAGCCCCAGCATTTT
d_call: -; clone_size: once; j_call: TRBJ1-5; v_call: TRBV5-1; cdr3_aa: CASSPGTGSNQPQHF; cdr3_nt: TGCGCCAGCAGCCCGGGGACCGGGAGTAATCAGCCCCAGCATTTT
d_call: -; clone_size: -; j_call: TRBJ1-4; v_call: TRBV27; cdr3_aa: CASSSEIPTHSGGEKLFF; cdr3_nt: TGTGCCAGCAGTTCCGAGATACCAACCCACTCCGGCGGTGAAAAACTGTTTTTT
d_call: TRBD1; clone_size: once; j_call: TRBJ1-6; v_call: TRBV6-1; cdr3_aa: CASSEYRDRLF; cdr3_nt: TGTGCCAGCAGTGAATATAGGGACAGATTGTTT
d_call: TRBD1; clone_size: -; j_call: TRBJ1-5; v_call: TRBV28; cdr3_aa: CASSQSGQGFHQPQHF; cdr3_nt: TGTGCCAGCAGTCAATCGGGACAGGGTTTCCATCAGCCCCAGCATTTT
d_call: TRBD1; clone_size: -; j_call: TRBJ2-7; v_call: TRBV6-4; cdr3_aa: CASSRDRGTYEQYF; cdr3_nt: TGTGCCAGCAGCCGAGACAGGGGAACCTACGAGCAGTACTTC